Following are 29 T cell receptor beta chains from one sample sequenced in a study of chemoradiotherapy in HPV16-positive cancers. Sequencing was performed with immunoSEQ multiplex PCR; in TCRdb, only in-frame clones are kept and a portion is missing. Counted here are about 30,000 clones, 84% occurring once; the ten biggest clones make up around 5.1%. Sequences were derived from blood, sampled from a patient who underwent chemoradiotherapy. These receptors were obtained from a human donor with HPV-associated anogenital cancer.

This clone occurred once. This chain joins TRBV25-1 and TRBJ2-5; 8 nucleotides align to TRBD1. CDR3 size: 14 residues. Germline CDR1 reads MGHDK; CDR2 reads SYGVNS. J gave up 2 bases and V 6 bases, and 5 bases lay outside the gene matches. Here the CDR3 DNA reads TGTGCCAGCAGCGTTGGACAGGGACAAGAGACCCAGTACTTC. Protein: CASSVGQGQETQYF. Supplemented by reference TRBV25-1 and TRBJ2-5, the full variable domain reads EADIYQTPRYLVIGTGKKITLECSQTMGHDKMYWYQQDPGMELHLIHYSYGVNSTEKGDLSSESTVSRIRTEHFPLTLESARPSHTSQYLCASSVGQGQETQYFGPGTRLLVL.

This chain links TRBV19 with TRBJ2-7, with 7 bases identical to TRBD2. Germline V gene sequence: CDR1 LNHDA, CDR2 SQIVND (reference sequence). Trimming cost V 7 bases and J 0 bases; bases outside gene matches: 9. This CDR3 region has 15 residues. The CDR3 nucleotides read TGTGCCAGTAAGGGTGAAGCGGGGAGCTCCTACGAGCAGTACTTC. Translating gives CASKGEAGSSYEQYF.

J is TRBJ1-1 and V is TRBV6-6; D may be TRBD1 (6 bases). The length of the CDR3 is 11 residues. Per germline, CDR1 MNHNY and CDR2 SVGAGI (reference sequence). The V and J ends lost 10 bases and 9 bases respectively, with 15 bases between them. The CDR3 nucleotides read TGTGCCACCAAAAAACAGGGTAAAGCTTTCTTT. Translated, it gives CATKKQGKAFF.

The V and J genes are TRBV6-4 and TRBJ1-2, with D unclear. The ends were cut back, 2 bases at V and 8 bases at J, with 21 bases in the middle. Germline CDR1 reads MRHNA; CDR2 reads SNTAGT. This CDR3 contains 16 residues. The CDR3 DNA reads as TGTGCCAGCAGTGACACCCCTCAAGCTAACTATGGCGGCTACACCTTC. It encodes CASSDTPQANYGGYTF.

V is TRBV9 and J is TRBJ2-4, with D possibly being TRBD1 (6 bases). V shed 0 bases and J shed 9 bases, with 13 bases lying between them. There are 14 residues in the CDR3. The germline V gene encodes CDR1 SGDLS and CDR2 YYNGEE. CDR3 loop: CASSVGQDLPIQYF. The CDR3 nucleotides are TGTGCCAGCAGCGTAGGACAGGATCTCCCCATTCAGTACTTC.

The chain employs TRBV10-3 and TRBJ1-1; D is undetermined. The V gene lost 5 bases and the J gene lost 3 bases, with 13 bases spanning the gap. The CDR3 loop spans 14 amino acids. Germline V CDR1 and CDR2: ENHRY, SYGVKD. CDR3 nucleotide sequence: TGTGCCATCAGTCCCACAGAGAGGGACACTGAAGCTTTCTTT. Residues: CAISPTERDTEAFF.

J is TRBJ2-1 and V is TRBV7-8; TRBD2 aligns across 11 bases. Germline V CDR1 and CDR2: SGHVS, FQNEAQ. Germline trimming cut 5 bases from V and 1 base from J; bases unmatched to any gene: 13. The CDR3 runs to 19 residues. The CDR3 DNA follows: TGTGCCAGCAGCCCCTACTTAGCGGGGGGGATCGGGTCCTACAATGAGCAGTTCTTC. Translated: CASSPYLAGGIGSYNEQFF.

This clone was found a few times. The V gene is TRBV2, the J gene TRBJ1-2; perhaps TRBD1 as D (5 bases). The V end was cut by 3 bases, the J end by 8 bases, with 13 bases between. Germline V gives CDR1 SNHLY, CDR2 FYNNEI. The CDR3 has 13 amino acids. The DNA of the CDR3 is TGTGCCAGCAGTGACCGGGGGACGAGGGGCTACACCTTC. It is translated as CASSDRGTRGYTF.

The V gene is TRBV6-5, the J gene TRBJ2-2; D may be TRBD2 (5 bases). The CDR3 has 16 residues. Germline CDR1 and CDR2: MNHEY and SVGAGI. Between the trimmed V and J ends, which lost 2 bases and 4 bases, there was a span of 14 bases. This CDR3 reads CASSYTAGIGTGELFF. The CDR3 DNA reads TGTGCCAGCAGTTACACAGCCGGGATCGGCACCGGGGAGCTGTTTTTT.

The chain has TRBV9 and TRBJ2-1; D unresolved. V gave up 0 bases and J gave up 6 bases, with 22 bases separating them. The germline V gene encodes CDR1 SGDLS and CDR2 YYNGEE. CDR3 length equals 18 residues. The CDR3 spells CASSVDLQGPSSINEQFF. CDR3 sequence (DNA): TGTGCCAGCAGCGTAGATCTCCAAGGTCCGTCAAGCATCAATGAGCAGTTCTTC. The variable domain in full, with the rest retrieved from reference TRBV9 and TRBJ2-1, is DSGVTQTPKHLITATGQRVTLRCSPRSGDLSVYWYQQSLDQGLQFLIQYYNGEERAKGNILERFSAQQFPDLHSELNLSSLELGDSALYFCASSVDLQGPSSINEQFFGPGTRLTVL.

This chain joins TRBV9 and TRBJ1-2; no clear D gene. The CDR3 extends over 15 amino acids. CDR1 is SGDLS and CDR2 is YYNGEE in the germline V gene. The germline V and J ends were trimmed by 4 bases and 0 bases, with 13 bases remaining between them. The CDR3 protein is CASSPKISSNYGYTF. As DNA, the CDR3 is TGTGCCAGCAGCCCGAAAATCTCTTCTAACTATGGCTACACCTTC.

This clone was recorded a few times. The chain carries TRBV6-1 and TRBJ2-7; 10 nucleotides match TRBD1. V was clipped by 8 bases and J by 2 bases; unmatched bases: 6. The CDR3 loop spans 14 amino acids. Germline values: CDR1 MNHNS, CDR2 SASEGT. For the CDR3, the DNA is TGTGCCAGCGGCCGGGACAGGGGAGCCTACGAGCAGTACTTC. Protein: CASGRDRGAYEQYF.

V gene TRBV5-5 combines with J gene TRBJ2-3; D not certain. Germline loops: CDR1 SGHKS, CDR2 YYEKEE (reference sequence). Between the trimmed V and J ends, which lost 0 bases and 3 bases, there was a span of 5 bases. The CDR3 runs 13 residues. Written as DNA, the CDR3 is TGTGCCAGCAGCTTGGTTGGGACAGATACGCAGTATTTT. This encodes CASSLVGTDTQYF.

This clone occurred once. The gene calls are TRBV9 and TRBJ2-3; D uncertain. This CDR3 comprises 12 residues. Germline V lookup: CDR1 SGDLS, CDR2 YYNGEE. V lost 8 bases to trimming and J lost 6 bases, with 13 bases between them. The CDR3 region has the DNA TGTGCCAGTAACGATCGGATGGATACGCAGTATTTT. Its protein product is CASNDRMDTQYF.

The chain carries TRBV27 and TRBJ2-7; D not resolved. The V and J ends lost 8 bases and 4 bases respectively, with 18 bases between them. Germline values: CDR1 MNHEY, CDR2 SMNVEV (reference sequence). The CDR3 extends over 14 amino acids. CDR3 DNA: TGTGCCAGCGGCTTGTTCCCGGCACCTTACGAGCAGTACTTC. Translated: CASGLFPAPYEQYF.

The chain carries TRBV7-9 and TRBJ1-6, with D possibly TRBD1 on 5 matching bases. The V gene's germline CDR1 is SEHNR and CDR2 FQNEAQ (reference sequence). The CDR3 length is 15 residues. Deletions cut 5 bases from V and 7 bases from J, with 15 bases between. CDR3 DNA: TGTGCCAGCAGCCCCTCGGCAGGGAGGAATTCACCCCTCCACTTT. This translates into CASSPSAGRNSPLHF.

The rearrangement joins TRBV7-8 to TRBJ1-2, with D maybe TRBD1 (5 bases). The CDR3 contains 17 residues. Germline CDR1 is SGHVS and CDR2 is FQNEAQ. V lost 5 bases and J 4 bases, leaving 23 bases between the germline ends. In DNA, the CDR3 is TGTGCCAGCAGCCTCACCCCCCGGGACCTCCTTGGCTATGGCTACACCTTC. It yields the protein CASSLTPRDLLGYGYTF.

This rearrangement joins TRBV5-6 to TRBJ2-5; D gene ambiguous. The CDR3 loop spans 17 amino acids. Trimming removed 0 bases from V and 5 bases from J, with 20 bases in between. Per the germline V gene, CDR1 is SGHDT and CDR2 is YYEEEE. The CDR3 is CASSLEAAILTGETQYF. The CDR3 bases are TGTGCCAGCAGCTTGGAGGCGGCGATTCTTACCGGGGAGACCCAGTACTTC.

The genes are TRBV14 and TRBJ1-1; 7 bases are a match to TRBD1. After removal of 2 bases from V and 1 base from J, the junction contained 16 bases not matched to a gene. Germline V gives CDR1 SGHDN, CDR2 FVKESK. The CDR3 loop spans 19 amino acids. The CDR3 region is CASSQFGQGEGWGNTEAFF. The CDR3 DNA is TGTGCCAGCAGCCAATTCGGGCAGGGGGAAGGTTGGGGGAACACTGAAGCTTTCTTT.

This chain joins TRBV19 and TRBJ1-2, with D uncertain. This CDR3 spans 11 amino acids. Germline values: CDR1 LNHDA, CDR2 SQIVND (reference sequence). V gave up 8 bases and J gave up 2 bases, with 6 bases separating them. CDR3 sequence (DNA): TGTGCCAGTTATACGAACTATGGCTACACCTTC. Its protein product is CASYTNYGYTF.

This clone has a single count. The chain has TRBV19 and TRBJ2-7; D ambiguous. The CDR3 has 13 amino acids. The ends were cut back, 6 bases at V and 3 bases at J, with 12 bases in the middle. Germline CDR1 is LNHDA and CDR2 is SQIVND (reference sequence). CDR3 loop: CASRRDPNYEQYF. CDR3 nucleotide sequence: TGTGCCAGTAGACGAGACCCCAACTACGAGCAGTACTTC.

J is TRBJ1-1 and V is TRBV27, with TRBD1 as a possible D gene (5 bases). This CDR3 is built from 14 residues. With 4 bases removed from V and 2 bases from J, the gap between germline ends came to 11 bases. Germline assignment: CDR1 MNHEY and CDR2 SMNVEV (reference sequence). The CDR3 reads CASSSDRLNTEAFF. In DNA, the CDR3 is TGTGCCAGCAGTTCCGACAGACTTAACACTGAAGCTTTCTTT.

This clone came up a few times. This rearrangement joins TRBV5-4 to TRBJ2-3, with TRBD2 identical over 9 bases. The V and J ends lost 3 bases and 0 bases, in that order; junction bases with no gene match: 8. The CDR3 runs to 17 residues. Germline V gene lookup returns CDR1 SGHNT and CDR2 YYREEE (reference sequence). The CDR3 region is CASSWSAGGTSTDTQYF. CDR3 sequence (DNA): TGTGCCAGCAGCTGGTCAGCGGGGGGAACTAGCACAGATACGCAGTATTTT.

The V call is TRBV9, the J call TRBJ1-3; D unclear. CDR1 and CDR2 from the germline V gene are SGDLS and YYNGEE. The CDR3 is 15 residues long. V lost 5 bases to trimming and J lost 0 bases, with 12 bases between them. The chain's CDR3 is CASRSGISSGNTIYF. CDR3 in DNA: TGTGCCAGCAGGTCGGGGATTAGCTCTGGAAACACCATATATTTT.

The chain links TRBV5-1 to TRBJ2-3, with D perhaps TRBD2 (6 bases). CDR3 length equals 15 residues. Germline lookup yields CDR1 SGHRS and CDR2 YFSETQ. Trimming took 1 base from V and 4 from J, leaving 13 bases between them. The CDR3 here is CASSLRGLQADTQYF. CDR3 DNA sequence: TGCGCCAGCAGCTTGAGGGGACTGCAGGCAGATACGCAGTATTTT.

The chain is built from TRBV12-5 and TRBJ1-2; D possibly corresponds to TRBD1 (5 bases). Germline CDR1 LGHNT, CDR2 FRNRAP. Deletions cut 1 base from V and 0 bases from J, with 18 bases between. This CDR3 has 18 amino acids. CDR3 sequence: CASGLASGSSTSNYGYTF. CDR3 DNA: TGTGCTAGTGGTTTGGCGTCAGGGTCCAGTACCTCTAACTATGGCTACACCTTC.

The V gene is TRBV5-6, the J gene TRBJ1-3; D not certain. Germline-derived CDR1 and CDR2 are SGHDT and YYEEEE. The CDR3 spans 14 residues. V lost 3 bases and J 2 bases, leaving 9 bases between the germline ends. This CDR3 reads CASSSEGTGNTIYF. The DNA of the CDR3 is TGTGCCAGCAGCTCCGAGGGTACTGGAAACACCATATATTTT. Complete variable domain (other parts from reference TRBV5-6 and TRBJ1-3): DAGVTQSPTHLIKTRGQQVTLRCSPKSGHDTVSWYQQALGQGPQFIFQYYEEEERQRGNFPDRFSGHQFPNYSSELNVNALLLGDSALYLCASSSEGTGNTIYFGEGSWLTVV.

The rearrangement links TRBV7-9 to TRBJ1-2; 7 nucleotides agree with TRBD1. The length of the CDR3 is 15 residues. V lost 3 bases to trimming and J lost 4 bases; unmatched junction nucleotides: 8. CDR1 is SEHNR, CDR2 FQNEAQ, per germline (reference sequence). The CDR3 DNA reads TGTGCCAGCAGCTTTACCGGGACAGACGTCTATGGCTACACCTTC. It yields the protein CASSFTGTDVYGYTF.

V is TRBV5-5 and J is TRBJ2-1; no clear D gene. V dropped 4 bases and J dropped 4 bases, with 12 bases sitting between them. This CDR3 has 14 residues. Germline V gene sequence: CDR1 SGHKS, CDR2 YYEKEE (reference sequence). CDR3 protein: CASSTLVTYNEQFF. CDR3 DNA sequence: TGTGCCAGCAGCACTTTGGTTACTTACAATGAGCAGTTCTTC.